This TCR beta chain was retrieved from a study of T cell clonotyping in hematopoietic cell transplantation. This CDR3 region has 14 residues. The V and J ends lost 0 bases and 3 bases respectively, with 8 bases between them. Germline V lookup: CDR1 SGHNT, CDR2 YYREEE (reference sequence). Clones were read by immunoSEQ multiplex PCR, and TCRdb kept only the in-frame ones, dropping some. The table records about 36,000 clones, 88% of them present only once. This receptor was identified in a woman aged 40 to 50 in good health. Some clones in this sample may be carry-over from other donors' samples. The V call is TRBV5-4, the J call TRBJ2-3; unclear D gene. Sequenced material: peripheral blood mononuclear cells. CDR3 nucleotides: TGTGCCAGCAGCTTGGCCGGTGCGACAGATACGCAGTATTTT. This gives the protein CASSLAGATDTQYF.